Listed below are T cell receptor beta chains from one sample, sequenced in a study of blood T cell repertoires in COVID-19. Produced via immunoSEQ multiplex PCR; TCRdb's table is partial and in-frame only. The profile shows about 100,000 clones, 86% of them singletons. Sequenced material: peripheral blood. These receptors all come from an elderly man with acute or convalescent COVID-19. Each CDR3 is given with its conserved first and last residue. A D gene is named only where the DNA matches it firmly. Clone size is not always given. Where it is, it says once, few, many or a class for expanded clones.

D gene: .; J gene: TRBJ2-7; clone size: .; V gene: TRBV6-2/TRBV6-3; CDR3 DNA: TGTGCCAGCAGTTACCCGAGCGGCGAGCAGTACTTC; CDR3 protein: CASSYPSGEQYF
D gene: TRBD2; J gene: TRBJ2-7; clone size: .; V gene: TRBV28; CDR3 DNA: TGTGCCAGCAGTCCCCCAGCGGGAGTCTCCTACGAGCAGTACTTC; CDR3 protein: CASSPPAGVSYEQYF
D gene: TRBD1; J gene: TRBJ1-5; clone size: .; V gene: TRBV12-3/TRBV12-4; CDR3 DNA: TGTGCCAGCAGCCGACAGGGGAATCAGCCCCAGCATTTT; CDR3 protein: CASSRQGNQPQHF
D gene: TRBD1; J gene: TRBJ2-2; clone size: .; V gene: TRBV5-1; CDR3 DNA: TGCGCCAGCGTGGGACAGACCCATAGTACCGGGGAGCTGTTTTTT; CDR3 protein: CASVGQTHSTGELFF
D gene: .; J gene: TRBJ2-6; clone size: .; V gene: TRBV19; CDR3 DNA: TGTGCCAGTAGTCTTCCTGGGGCCAACGTCCTGACTTTC; CDR3 protein: CASSLPGANVLTF
D gene: .; J gene: TRBJ1-6; clone size: .; V gene: TRBV30; CDR3 DNA: TGTGCCTGGGGCGGGGGCTCCTATAATTCACCCCTCCACTTT; CDR3 protein: CAWGGGSYNSPLHF
D gene: .; J gene: TRBJ2-1; clone size: .; V gene: TRBV7-6; CDR3 DNA: TGTGCCAGCAGCCTGCGGACAGGGCAAGCGGGACTTTACAATGAGCAGTTCTTC; CDR3 protein: CASSLRTGQAGLYNEQFF
D gene: .; J gene: TRBJ2-7; clone size: .; V gene: TRBV3-1/TRBV3-2; CDR3 DNA: TGTGCCAGCAGCCAAGAAAGGGGTAGAAAGGACAGCTCCTACGAGCAGTACTTC; CDR3 protein: CASSQERGRKDSSYEQYF
D gene: .; J gene: TRBJ2-7; clone size: .; V gene: TRBV7-9; CDR3 DNA: TGTGCCAGCAGCTCGCCTCGACAGGATACCTTATTGGAGCAGTACTTC; CDR3 protein: CASSSPRQDTLLEQYF
D gene: .; J gene: TRBJ2-3; clone size: .; V gene: TRBV19; CDR3 DNA: TGTGCCAGTAGTATAGGTAGCAGCGCCGCAGATACGCAGTATTTT; CDR3 protein: CASSIGSSAADTQYF
D gene: TRBD1; J gene: TRBJ1-2; clone size: once; V gene: TRBV18; CDR3 DNA: TGTGCCAGCTCACGGACAGGGGGCGCGGGGGGCTACACCTTC; CDR3 protein: CASSRTGGAGGYTF
D gene: TRBD1; J gene: TRBJ1-6; clone size: .; V gene: TRBV19; CDR3 DNA: TGTGCCAGTACGGAACAGGGGGCCTCACCCCTCCACTTT; CDR3 protein: CASTEQGASPLHF
D gene: TRBD2; J gene: TRBJ2-3; clone size: .; V gene: TRBV19; CDR3 DNA: TGTGCCAGTAGTAGAGTCGGCGGGAGTATAGGTTCAGATACGCAGTATTTT; CDR3 protein: CASSRVGGSIGSDTQYF
D gene: TRBD1; J gene: TRBJ2-7; clone size: .; V gene: TRBV10-3; CDR3 DNA: TGTGCCATCAGCCCTCGCTGGACAGGGGGCTTCTACGAGCAGTACTTC; CDR3 protein: CAISPRWTGGFYEQYF
D gene: .; J gene: TRBJ1-2; clone size: .; V gene: TRBV14; CDR3 DNA: TGTGCCAGCAGCCAAGTACAGTACTATGGCTACACCTTC; CDR3 protein: CASSQVQYYGYTF
D gene: .; J gene: TRBJ1-2; clone size: .; V gene: TRBV19; CDR3 DNA: TGTGCCAGTAGTATGGGCTTGTTTCCCCCAGTGAACTACACCTTC; CDR3 protein: CASSMGLFPPVNYTF
D gene: TRBD1; J gene: TRBJ1-1; clone size: .; V gene: TRBV28; CDR3 DNA: TGTGCCAGCAGTTCAAGGACAGGGGGCAAGACTGAAGCTTTCTTT; CDR3 protein: CASSSRTGGKTEAFF
D gene: TRBD2; J gene: TRBJ2-1; clone size: .; V gene: TRBV4-3; CDR3 DNA: TGCGCCAGCAGCCAAGATGCGGGAGGGTGGAATGAGCAGTTCTTC; CDR3 protein: CASSQDAGGWNEQFF
D gene: TRBD2; J gene: TRBJ2-1; clone size: .; V gene: TRBV5-4; CDR3 DNA: TGTGCCAGCAGCCCGCCCAGCGGGGATGGGCAGTTCTTC; CDR3 protein: CASSPPSGDGQFF
D gene: .; J gene: TRBJ2-3; clone size: .; V gene: TRBV4-1; CDR3 DNA: TGCGCCAGCAGCCAAGGTGGGCAAAGCACAGATACGCAGTATTTT; CDR3 protein: CASSQGGQSTDTQYF